The 20 T cell receptor beta chains below all came from one sample that was sequenced in a study of a mutant IDH1 vaccine in newly diagnosed glioma. Assay used: immunoSEQ multiplex PCR; TCRdb lists only in-frame clones, some missing. In the table there are 70,000 to 95,000 clones, roughly four fifths of which are singletons. Indicated time point: baseline, week 1 (first vaccination visit). Sample treatment: pre-vaccination baseline after standard-of-care therapy. The sample was PBMCs, taken from a glioma patient treated with radiotherapy, temozolomide or both. These receptors originate from a man aged 35-49 years with glioma. Some clones in this sample may be carry-over from other donors' samples.

V usage is TRBV2 and J usage is TRBJ1-1; 10 nucleotides match TRBD1. With V trimmed by 8 bases and J by 10 bases, 1 base remained unmatched. Germline V lookup: CDR1 SNHLY, CDR2 FYNNEI. The CDR3 extends over 10 amino acids. Here the CDR3 reads CASGQGGAFF. DNA for the CDR3: TGTGCCAGCGGACAGGGGGGAGCTTTCTTT.

The chain couples TRBV29-1 to TRBJ1-4; possible D gene TRBD1, 6 bases. The CDR3 covers 15 residues. In germline, CDR1 is SQVTM, CDR2 ANQGSEA. Trimming pared 6 bases from V and 0 bases from J, leaving 14 bases between. The CDR3 here is CSVGRGRTTNEKLFF. The CDR3 DNA follows: TGCAGCGTGGGAAGGGGGAGAACAACTAATGAAAAACTGTTTTTT.

CDR3 sequence: CASRAPTGGNYGYTF. CDR3 DNA: TGTGCCAGCAGGGCCCCGACAGGGGGAAACTATGGCTACACCTTC. The gene calls are TRBV27 and TRBJ1-2, with 9 bases fitting TRBD1. J was trimmed by 2 bases and V by 6 bases; bases with no gene match: 7. Germline V gene lookup returns CDR1 MNHEY and CDR2 SMNVEV (reference sequence). The CDR3 has 15 residues.

The chain is built from TRBV28 and TRBJ1-4; D is unresolved. The V end lost 6 bases, the J end lost 0 bases, and 11 bases lay between the germline ends. The CDR3 consists of 15 residues. Germline V gene sequence: CDR1 MDHEN, CDR2 SYDVKM. CDR3 loop: CASSPSLPTNEKLFF. CDR3 nucleotide sequence: TGTGCCAGCAGCCCATCTCTTCCAACTAATGAAAAACTGTTTTTT. Looking up the rest from reference TRBV28 and TRBJ1-4 gives the full variable domain: DVKVTQSSRYLVKRTGEKVFLECVQDMDHENMFWYRQDPGLGLRLIYFSYDVKMKEKGDIPEGYSVSREKKERFSLILESASTNQTSMYLCASSPSLPTNEKLFFGSGTQLSVL.

The chain combines TRBV6-6 with TRBJ1-6, with 7 bases identical to TRBD1. Unmatched junction bases numbered 8, after V lost 7 bases and J lost 8 bases. The CDR3 is 14 residues long. Germline CDR1 reads MNHNY; CDR2 reads SVGAGI (reference sequence). The CDR3 spells CASIRDSLDSPLHF. As DNA, the CDR3 is TGTGCCAGCATTAGGGACAGTTTGGATTCACCCCTCCACTTT.

In its sample, this clone was seen a few times. The chain has TRBV7-9 and TRBJ1-2; D remains ambiguous. Germline CDR1 reads SEHNR; CDR2 reads FQNEAQ (reference sequence). With 3 bases removed from V and 2 bases from J, the gap between germline ends came to 4 bases. This CDR3 comprises 12 residues. The CDR3 sequence is CASSFMNYGYTF. The CDR3 DNA follows: TGTGCCAGCAGCTTCATGAACTATGGCTACACCTTC.

This clone was picked up a small number of times. The chain combines TRBV5-1 with TRBJ2-5; 8 bases line up with TRBD2. The DNA end favors TRBJ2-7, so the J call may be wrong. Germline CDR1 is SGHRS and CDR2 is YFSETQ. The CDR3 loop spans 14 amino acids. CDR3: CASSFSGGAYEQYF. The DNA of the CDR3 is TGCGCCAGCAGCTTTTCCGGGGGGGCCTACGAGCAGTACTTC.

The chain has TRBV29-1 and TRBJ1-6; tentatively, D is TRBD1 (6 bases). Germline V gene lookup returns CDR1 SQVTM and CDR2 ANQGSEA. V was trimmed by 5 bases and J by 10 bases, leaving 15 bases between them. The CDR3 consists of 13 residues. The CDR3 is CSVLQGSGSPLHF. CDR3 nucleotide sequence: TGCAGCGTTTTACAGGGAAGCGGATCACCCCTCCACTTT.

The rearrangement links TRBV19 to TRBJ1-4; 9 bases fit TRBD1. This CDR3 is 15 amino acids long. Trimming cost V 6 bases and J 8 bases; bases outside gene matches: 10. CDR1 is LNHDA and CDR2 is SQIVND in the germline V gene (reference sequence). The CDR3 coding sequence is TGTGCCAGTAGACTAGCCGGGACAGGGAAGGAAAAACTGTTTTTT. Its translation is CASRLAGTGKEKLFF.

This chain connects TRBV13 to TRBJ1-4, with D tentatively TRBD1 (5 bases). The germline CDR1 and CDR2 sequences are PRHDT and FYEKMQ (reference sequence). The CDR3 is made up of 13 amino acids. Trimming left V 5 bases short and J 7 bases short, with 11 bases between. CDR3 sequence (DNA): TGTGCCAGCAGCCCAAGGGACGGTGAAAAACTGTTTTTT. Encoded protein: CASSPRDGEKLFF.

This clone has a single count. V usage is TRBV6-5 and J usage is TRBJ1-2, with D unclear. CDR3 size: 15 residues. Per the germline V gene, CDR1 is MNHEY and CDR2 is SVGAGI. V shed 6 bases and J shed 2 bases, with 16 bases lying between them. CDR3 loop: CASRPYPPVNYGYTF. In nucleotides, the CDR3 is TGTGCCAGCAGGCCCTACCCACCGGTCAACTATGGCTACACCTTC.

The chain joins TRBV5-1 to TRBJ2-1; D gene unclear. V lost 6 bases and J lost 6, with 7 bases in between. Germline lookup yields CDR1 SGHRS and CDR2 YFSETQ. This CDR3 is 11 amino acids long. CDR3 protein: CASTVGNEQFF. CDR3 DNA sequence: TGCGCCAGCACAGTCGGCAATGAGCAGTTCTTC.

This clone was counted between two and nine times. This chain uses TRBV6-6 with TRBJ1-1; 10 bases are shared with TRBD1. J lost 1 base, V lost 10 bases, and 9 bases had no gene match. CDR1 is MNHNY, CDR2 SVGAGI, per germline (reference sequence). The CDR3 totals 15 residues. The CDR3 bases are TGTGCCACCACCCCGGGACAGGGGAGGAACACTGAAGCTTTCTTT. Translated, it gives CATTPGQGRNTEAFF.

The chain has TRBV7-9 and TRBJ2-4, with D possibly being TRBD1 (6 bases). Germline V gives CDR1 SEHNR, CDR2 FQNEAQ (reference sequence). The CDR3 sequence is 16 residues long. V dropped 1 base and J dropped 1 base, with 11 bases sitting between them. DNA of the CDR3: TGTGCCAGCAGCTTAGGGGGGCAGGGGGCCAAAAACATTCAGTACTTC. It yields the protein CASSLGGQGAKNIQYF.

J is TRBJ1-1 and V is TRBV5-4; D remains ambiguous. This CDR3 is 15 amino acids long. Germline CDR1 is SGHNT and CDR2 is YYREEE (reference sequence). Trimming took off 4 bases at V and 3 bases at J, with 16 bases between the two ends. CDR3 in DNA: TGTGCCAGCAGCAAGGACCGAGCGTTGGACACTGAAGCTTTCTTT. This sequence encodes CASSKDRALDTEAFF.

This clone was detected a few times. The CDR3 region has the DNA TGTGCCAGCTCACCACCGGGGGGATCGGGCACTGAAGCTTTCTTT. It yields the protein CASSPPGGSGTEAFF. The rearrangement links TRBV18 to TRBJ1-1; maybe TRBD1 (5 bases). V lost 0 bases to trimming and J lost 4 bases, with 12 bases between them. The germline CDR1 and CDR2 sequences are KGHSH and LQKENI. The CDR3 is made up of 15 amino acids. The full variable domain, with the rest looked up from reference TRBV18 and TRBJ1-1, is NAGVMQNPRHLVRRRGQEARLRCSPMKGHSHVYWYRQLPEEGLKFMVYLQKENIIDESGMPKERFSAEFPKEGPSILRIQQVVRGDSAAYFCASSPPGGSGTEAFFGQGTRLTVV.

The chain combines TRBV27 with TRBJ2-7, with D unresolved. Germline assignment: CDR1 MNHEY and CDR2 SMNVEV (reference sequence). The CDR3 runs 13 residues. The ends were cut back, 3 bases at V and 3 bases at J, with 9 bases in the middle. Written as DNA, the CDR3 is TGTGCCAGCAGTTTCTCGTCAGGCTACGAGCAGTACTTC. This translates into CASSFSSGYEQYF.

V gene TRBV5-6 combines with J gene TRBJ2-1; D not certain. The CDR3 is 15 residues long. V lost 0 bases, J lost 0 bases, and 7 bases lay in between. Germline CDR1 SGHDT, CDR2 YYEEEE. Here the CDR3 DNA reads TGTGCCAGCAGCTTGGATCTTCCCTCCTACAATGAGCAGTTCTTC. It yields the protein CASSLDLPSYNEQFF.

The chain links TRBV6-1 to TRBJ2-2; no clear D. CDR1 is MNHNS, CDR2 SASEGT, per germline. V lost 7 bases to trimming and J lost 7 bases, with 7 bases between them. The CDR3 contains 11 residues. CDR3 DNA: TGTGCCAGCATGTCGGGCGGGGAGCTGTTTTTT. Translation: CASMSGGELFF.

The rearrangement uses TRBV5-1 and TRBJ2-7; TRBD1 aligns across 7 bases. V lost 3 bases and J lost 3; bases outside the gene matches: 9. The CDR3 is 15 amino acids. Germline CDR1 and CDR2: SGHRS and YFSETQ. The CDR3 DNA follows: TGCGCCAGCAGCTCGGGACAGAGCAAGGACTACGAGCAGTACTTC. Its translation: CASSSGQSKDYEQYF.